The source of this TCR beta chain is a study of identical twins. Whole-study results and caveats: Cord blood beta clonotypes present at high abundance carried fewer insertions; no such pattern appeared in memory repertoires. Invariant cells of the MAIT and iNKT types might have partly distorted the zero-insertion analyses.

Each CDR3 protein gets one entry after TCRdb re-called the 5' RACE reads with MiXCR. The sample records about 720,000 distinct CDR3 sequences, more than 6.5% being singletons. This clonotype turned up a few times. What it binds is unknown. Each donor (without exception) was a healthy Caucasian. These same data were also listed under a study on yellow fever vaccine responses in identical twins.

The sequenced sample consisted of PBMCs. The source of this sequence is a woman between 18 and 29 years old in good health.

The CDR3: CASSQWTGGQPQHF. The CDR3 DNA follows: TGCGCCAGCAGCCAATGGACGGGGGGGCAGCCCCAGCATTTT. The chain recombines TRBV4-3 with TRBJ1-5; tentatively, D is TRBD1 (5 bases). This CDR3 spans 14 amino acids. Trimming cost V 2 bases and J 7 bases, with 12 bases left between them. CDR1 and CDR2 (germline): LGHNA, YSLEER.